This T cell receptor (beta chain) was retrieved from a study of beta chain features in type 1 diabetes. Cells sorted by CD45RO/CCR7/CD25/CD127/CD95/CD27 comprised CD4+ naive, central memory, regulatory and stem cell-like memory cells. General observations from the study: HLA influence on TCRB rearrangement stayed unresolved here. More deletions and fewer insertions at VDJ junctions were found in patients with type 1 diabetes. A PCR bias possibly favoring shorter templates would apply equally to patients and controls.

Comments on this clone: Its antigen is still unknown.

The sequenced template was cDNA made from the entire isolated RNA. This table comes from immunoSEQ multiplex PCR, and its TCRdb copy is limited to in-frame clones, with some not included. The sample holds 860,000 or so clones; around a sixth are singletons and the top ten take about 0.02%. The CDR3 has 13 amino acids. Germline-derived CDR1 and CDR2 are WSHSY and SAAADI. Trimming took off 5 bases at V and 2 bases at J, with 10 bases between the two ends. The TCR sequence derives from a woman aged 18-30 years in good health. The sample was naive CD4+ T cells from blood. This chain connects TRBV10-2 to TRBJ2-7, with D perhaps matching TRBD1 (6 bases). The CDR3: CASSPDSPYEQYF. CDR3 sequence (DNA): TGCGCCAGCAGTCCGGACAGTCCCTACGAGCAGTACTTC.